The clone carrying this TCR beta chain appeared once. Its cognate antigen is unknown. These data are taken from a study of a mutant IDH1 vaccine in newly diagnosed glioma. The wider study: Following radiotherapy alone, or alongside temozolomide cycles, vaccination was started after an interval of 4-6 weeks.

Some clones are missing from TCRdb's copy, which holds only in-frame ones; the method was immunoSEQ multiplex PCR. The data hold tens of thousands of clones, with approximately 75% observed a single time. Indicated time point: week 47, end of study. Vaccination used 300 ug of mutant IDH1 20-mer peptide per dose, with topical imiquimod. The sample in question was PBMCs, obtained from a glioma patient whose treatment included an IDH1 peptide vaccine. The receptor was derived from a man in his forties with glioma.

The DNA for the CDR3 is TGTGCCAGCAGCTTAGATTTCGGTACCGGGGAGCTGTTTTTT. Translated: CASSLDFGTGELFF. The V call is TRBV11-3, the J call TRBJ2-2; the D is unclear. Trimming cost V 0 bases and J 5 bases, with 7 bases left between them. This CDR3 region has 14 residues. In germline, CDR1 is SGHNT, CDR2 YENEEA.